This T cell receptor (beta chain) was recorded in a study of blood T cell repertoires in COVID-19. V was pared by 3 bases and J by 3 bases, with 14 bases between. This CDR3 has 16 residues. Germline CDR1 is SGHTA and CDR2 is FQGNSA. Profiled with immunoSEQ multiplex PCR; TCRdb holds only in-frame clones, not every one. The sample has 150,000 to 190,000 clones; 88% are singletons. The sample consisted of peripheral blood. V usage is TRBV7-2 and J usage is TRBJ1-4; TRBD1 might be the D (6 bases). The receptor comes from a woman aged 70-85 years with acute or convalescent COVID-19. CDR3 DNA: TGTGCCAGCAGCTTCGGGGGGCGTGGGTCTAATGAAAAACTGTTTTTT. Translation gives CASSFGGRGSNEKLFF.